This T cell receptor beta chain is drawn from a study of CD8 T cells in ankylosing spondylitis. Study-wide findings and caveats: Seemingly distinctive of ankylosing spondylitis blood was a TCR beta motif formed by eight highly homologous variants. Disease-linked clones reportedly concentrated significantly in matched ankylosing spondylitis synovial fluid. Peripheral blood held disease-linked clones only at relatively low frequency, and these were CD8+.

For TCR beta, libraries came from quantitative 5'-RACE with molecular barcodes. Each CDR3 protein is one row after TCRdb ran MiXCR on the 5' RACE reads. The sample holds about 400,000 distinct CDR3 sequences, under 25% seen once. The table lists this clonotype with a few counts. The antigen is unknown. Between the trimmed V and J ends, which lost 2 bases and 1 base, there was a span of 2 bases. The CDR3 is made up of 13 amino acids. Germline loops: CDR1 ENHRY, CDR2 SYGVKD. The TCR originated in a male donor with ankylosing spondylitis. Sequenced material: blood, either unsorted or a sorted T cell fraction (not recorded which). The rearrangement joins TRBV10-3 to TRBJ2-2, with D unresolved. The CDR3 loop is CAISEGNTGELFF. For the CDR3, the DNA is TGTGCCATCAGTGAGGGGAACACCGGGGAGCTGTTTTTT.